Here is one T cell receptor beta chain with its context. This sample was taken from a study of blood T cell repertoires in COVID-19. Across the study: Whether acute or convalescent, the COVID-19 samples came from the United States, Italy and Spain. T cells, B-cell-depleted T cells, or PBMCs supplied cDNA or gDNA.

Trimming cost V 6 bases and J 4 bases, with 13 bases left between them. The germline gives CDR1 SGHTS, CDR2 YDEGEE. This CDR3 region has 13 residues. Original methodology: Reference gene primer amplification yielded estimated nucleated cell counts. Libraries were prepared by immunoSEQ multiplex PCR; TCRdb keeps only in-frame clonotypes and omits some of them. That table supplies the V and J calls and clone size; D and trimming were determined from the DNA. The table has some 130,000 clones, roughly three quarters seen once. Input material: peripheral blood. This receptor was obtained from a woman aged 65 to 85 with acute or convalescent COVID-19. This sequence joins TRBV5-8 and TRBJ1-2; a weak D match, TRBD1 (5 bases). CDR3 DNA: TGTGCCAGCAACCAACAGGCGCTCTATGGCTACACCTTC. It is translated as CASNQQALYGYTF.